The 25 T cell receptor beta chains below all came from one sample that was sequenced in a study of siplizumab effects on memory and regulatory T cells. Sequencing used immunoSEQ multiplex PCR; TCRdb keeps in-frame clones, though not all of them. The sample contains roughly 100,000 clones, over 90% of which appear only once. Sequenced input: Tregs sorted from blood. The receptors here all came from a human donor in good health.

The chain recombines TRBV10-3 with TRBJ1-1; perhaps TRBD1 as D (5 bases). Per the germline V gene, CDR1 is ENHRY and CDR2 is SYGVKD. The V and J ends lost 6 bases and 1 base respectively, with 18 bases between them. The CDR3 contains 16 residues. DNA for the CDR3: TGTGCCATCAGAGACAGACTTCAACAAGGGAACACTGAAGCTTTCTTT. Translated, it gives CAIRDRLQQGNTEAFF.

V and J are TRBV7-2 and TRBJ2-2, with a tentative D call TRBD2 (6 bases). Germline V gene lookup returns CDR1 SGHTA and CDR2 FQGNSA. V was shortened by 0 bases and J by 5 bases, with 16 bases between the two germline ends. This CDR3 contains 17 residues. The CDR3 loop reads CASSLASLGLATGELFF. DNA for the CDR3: TGTGCCAGCAGCTTAGCCTCCTTGGGACTCGCGACCGGGGAGCTGTTTTTT.

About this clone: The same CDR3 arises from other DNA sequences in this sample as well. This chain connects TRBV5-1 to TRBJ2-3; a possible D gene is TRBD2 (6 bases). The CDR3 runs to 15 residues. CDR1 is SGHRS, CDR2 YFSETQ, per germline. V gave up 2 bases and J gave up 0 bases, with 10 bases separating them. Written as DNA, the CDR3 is TGCGCCAGCAGCTTTACGGGGACTAGCACAGATACGCAGTATTTT. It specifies CASSFTGTSTDTQYF.

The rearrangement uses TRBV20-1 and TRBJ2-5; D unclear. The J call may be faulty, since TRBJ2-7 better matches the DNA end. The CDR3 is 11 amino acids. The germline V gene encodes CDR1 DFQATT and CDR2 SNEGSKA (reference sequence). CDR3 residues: CSASINYEQYF. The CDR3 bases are TGCAGTGCTAGCATAAACTACGAGCAGTACTTC.

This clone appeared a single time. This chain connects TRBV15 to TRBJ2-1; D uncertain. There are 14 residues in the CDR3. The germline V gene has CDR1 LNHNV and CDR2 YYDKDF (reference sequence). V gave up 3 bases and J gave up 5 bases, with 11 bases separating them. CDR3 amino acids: CATSRRFSDNEQFF. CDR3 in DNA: TGTGCCACCAGCAGGAGATTTTCGGACAATGAGCAGTTCTTC. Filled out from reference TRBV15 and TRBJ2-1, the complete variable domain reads DAMVIQNPRYQVTQFGKPVTLSCSQTLNHNVMYWYQQKSSQAPKLLFHYYDKDFNNEADTPDNFQSRRPNTSFCFLDIRSPGLGDTAMYLCATSRRFSDNEQFFGPGTRLTVL.

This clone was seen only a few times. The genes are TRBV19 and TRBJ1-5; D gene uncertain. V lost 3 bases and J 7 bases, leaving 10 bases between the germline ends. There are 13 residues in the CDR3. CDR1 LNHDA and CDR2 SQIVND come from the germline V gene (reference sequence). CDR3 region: CASSMALEQPQHF. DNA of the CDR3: TGTGCCAGTAGTATGGCGCTGGAACAGCCCCAGCATTTT.

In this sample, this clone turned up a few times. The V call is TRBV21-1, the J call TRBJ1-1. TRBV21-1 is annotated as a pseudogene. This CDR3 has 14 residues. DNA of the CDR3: TGTGCCAGCAGCATTGGTTCGCCGAACACTGAAGCTTTCTTT. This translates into CASSIGSPNTEAFF.

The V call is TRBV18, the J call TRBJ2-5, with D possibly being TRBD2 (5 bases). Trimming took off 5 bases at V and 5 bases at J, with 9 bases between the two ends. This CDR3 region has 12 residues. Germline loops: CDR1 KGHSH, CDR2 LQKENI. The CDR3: CASSGWEETQYF. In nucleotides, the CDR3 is TGTGCCAGCTCAGGATGGGAGGAGACCCAGTACTTC.

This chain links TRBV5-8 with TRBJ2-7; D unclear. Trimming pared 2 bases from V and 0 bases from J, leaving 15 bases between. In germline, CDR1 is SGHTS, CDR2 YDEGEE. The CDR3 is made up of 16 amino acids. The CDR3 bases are TGTGCCAGCAGCTTCGGACCGTCTACTCCCTCCTACGAGCAGTACTTC. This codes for CASSFGPSTPSYEQYF. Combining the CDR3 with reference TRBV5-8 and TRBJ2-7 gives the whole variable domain EAGVTQSPTHLIKTRGQQATLRCSPISGHTSVYWYQQALGLGLQFLLWYDEGEERNRGNFPPRFSGRQFPNYSSELNVNALELEDSALYLCASSFGPSTPSYEQYFGPGTRLTVT.

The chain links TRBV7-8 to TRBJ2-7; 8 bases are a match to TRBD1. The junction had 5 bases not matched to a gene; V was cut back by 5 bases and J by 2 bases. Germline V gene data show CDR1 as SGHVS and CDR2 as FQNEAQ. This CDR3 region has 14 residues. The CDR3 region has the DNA TGTGCCAGCAGCAGAAGACAGGGGACCTACGAGCAGTACTTC. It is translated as CASSRRQGTYEQYF.

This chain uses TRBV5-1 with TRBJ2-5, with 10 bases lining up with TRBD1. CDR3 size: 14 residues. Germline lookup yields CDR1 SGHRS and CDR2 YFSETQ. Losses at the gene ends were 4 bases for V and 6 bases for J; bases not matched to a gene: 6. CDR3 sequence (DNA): TGCGCCAGCAGCGGACAGGGGGTCTCACAGACCCAGTACTTC. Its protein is CASSGQGVSQTQYF.

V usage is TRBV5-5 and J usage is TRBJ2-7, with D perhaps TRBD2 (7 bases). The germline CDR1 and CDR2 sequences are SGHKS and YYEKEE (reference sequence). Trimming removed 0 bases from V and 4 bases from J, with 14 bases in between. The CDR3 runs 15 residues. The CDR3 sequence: CASSLAVRGPYEQYF. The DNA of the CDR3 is TGTGCCAGCAGCTTGGCCGTGCGGGGGCCTTACGAGCAGTACTTC.

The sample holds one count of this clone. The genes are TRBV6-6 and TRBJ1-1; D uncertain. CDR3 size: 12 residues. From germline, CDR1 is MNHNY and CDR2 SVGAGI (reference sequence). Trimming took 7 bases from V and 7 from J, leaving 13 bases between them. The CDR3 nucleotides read TGTGCCAGCAAAAACCCGGTTGGTGAAGCTTTCTTT. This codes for CASKNPVGEAFF.

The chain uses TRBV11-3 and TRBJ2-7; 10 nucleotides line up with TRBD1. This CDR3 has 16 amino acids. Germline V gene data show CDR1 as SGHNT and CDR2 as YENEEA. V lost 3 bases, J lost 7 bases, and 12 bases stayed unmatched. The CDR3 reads CASSFGTGTGVREQYF. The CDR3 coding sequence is TGTGCCAGCAGCTTCGGAACCGGGACAGGGGTACGGGAGCAGTACTTC. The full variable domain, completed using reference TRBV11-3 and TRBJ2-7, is EAGVVQSPRYKIIEKKQPVAFWCNPISGHNTLYWYLQNLGQGPELLIRYENEEAVDDSQLPKDRFSAERLKGVDSTLKIQPAELGDSAVYLCASSFGTGTGVREQYFGPGTRLTVT.

The DNA for the CDR3 is TGTGCCTGGAGTACAGGGGGAGGGGGTGGCTACACCTTC. This translates into CAWSTGGGGGYTF. The chain uses TRBV30 and TRBJ1-2; 8 bases fit TRBD1. J gave up 7 bases and V 2 bases, and 6 bases lay outside the gene matches. CDR1 is GTSNPN and CDR2 is SVGIG in the germline V gene (reference sequence). The CDR3 has 13 amino acids.

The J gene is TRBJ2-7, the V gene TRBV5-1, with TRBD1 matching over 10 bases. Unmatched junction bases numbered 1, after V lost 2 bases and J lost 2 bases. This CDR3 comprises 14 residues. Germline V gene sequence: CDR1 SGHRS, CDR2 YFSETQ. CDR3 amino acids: CASSFDRGPYEQYF. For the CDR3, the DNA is TGCGCCAGCAGCTTCGACAGGGGGCCCTACGAGCAGTACTTC.

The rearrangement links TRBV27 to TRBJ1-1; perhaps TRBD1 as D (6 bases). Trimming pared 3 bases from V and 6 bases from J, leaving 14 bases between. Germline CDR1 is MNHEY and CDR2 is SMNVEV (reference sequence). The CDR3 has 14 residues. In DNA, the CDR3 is TGTGCCAGCAGTTTCCGCAGGGGTTTCTCTGAAGCTTTCTTT. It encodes CASSFRRGFSEAFF.

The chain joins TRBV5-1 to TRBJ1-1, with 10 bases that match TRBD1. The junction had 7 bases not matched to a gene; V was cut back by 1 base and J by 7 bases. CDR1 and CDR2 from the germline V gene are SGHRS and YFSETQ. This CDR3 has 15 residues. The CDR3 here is CASSLWGQGLGEAFF. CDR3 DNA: TGCGCCAGCAGCTTGTGGGGACAGGGGCTCGGTGAAGCTTTCTTT. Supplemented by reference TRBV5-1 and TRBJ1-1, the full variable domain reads KAGVTQTPRYLIKTRGQQVTLSCSPISGHRSVSWYQQTPGQGLQFLFEYFSETQRNKGNFPGRFSGRQFSNSRSEMNVSTLELGDSALYLCASSLWGQGLGEAFFGQGTRLTVV.

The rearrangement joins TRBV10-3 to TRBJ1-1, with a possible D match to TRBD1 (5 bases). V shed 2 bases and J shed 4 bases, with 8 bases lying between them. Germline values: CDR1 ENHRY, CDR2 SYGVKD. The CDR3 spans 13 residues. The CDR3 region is CAISEGGSTEAFF. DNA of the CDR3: TGTGCCATCAGTGAGGGGGGGTCCACTGAAGCTTTCTTT.

The CDR3 region has the DNA TGTGCCAGCACCAGCTTGGACGAGGGTGTTGGGGCCAACGTCCTGACTTTC. This encodes CASTSLDEGVGANVLTF. The chain couples TRBV5-8 to TRBJ2-6, with D possibly TRBD2 on 5 matching bases. This CDR3 contains 17 residues. The germline V gene has CDR1 SGHTS and CDR2 YDEGEE. With 6 bases removed from V and 3 bases from J, the gap between germline ends came to 19 bases.

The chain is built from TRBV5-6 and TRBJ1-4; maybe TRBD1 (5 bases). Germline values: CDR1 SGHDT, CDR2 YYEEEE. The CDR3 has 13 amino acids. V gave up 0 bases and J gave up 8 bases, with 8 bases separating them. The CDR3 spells CASSLAGREKLFF. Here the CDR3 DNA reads TGTGCCAGCAGCTTGGCGGGGCGAGAAAAACTGTTTTTT.

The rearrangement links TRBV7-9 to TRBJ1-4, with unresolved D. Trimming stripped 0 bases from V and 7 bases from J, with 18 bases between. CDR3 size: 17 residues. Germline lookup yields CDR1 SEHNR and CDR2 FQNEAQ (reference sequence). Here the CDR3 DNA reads TGTGCCAGCAGCTTAGCGAGACAAGCCCGGGTAGTTGAAAAACTGTTTTTT. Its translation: CASSLARQARVVEKLFF.

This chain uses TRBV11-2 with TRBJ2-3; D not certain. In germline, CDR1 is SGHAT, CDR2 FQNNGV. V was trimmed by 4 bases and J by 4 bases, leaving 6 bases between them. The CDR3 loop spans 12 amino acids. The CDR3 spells CASSSPADTQYF. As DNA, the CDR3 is TGTGCCAGCAGCTCCCCCGCAGATACGCAGTATTTT.

CDR3 amino acids: CASSLVGFQETQYF. DNA for the CDR3: TGTGCCAGCAGCTTAGTGGGGTTCCAAGAGACCCAGTACTTC. This chain uses TRBV7-9 with TRBJ2-5; D remains unclear. The CDR3 covers 14 residues. Germline V gene data show CDR1 as SEHNR and CDR2 as FQNEAQ (reference sequence). V lost 1 base and J lost 1, with 7 bases in between. Full variable domain (remainder filled in from reference TRBV7-9 and TRBJ2-5): DTGVSQNPRHKITKRGQNVTFRCDPISEHNRLYWYRQTLGQGPEFLTYFQNEAQLEKSRLLSDRFSAERPKGSFSTLEIQRTEQGDSAMYLCASSLVGFQETQYFGPGTRLLVL.

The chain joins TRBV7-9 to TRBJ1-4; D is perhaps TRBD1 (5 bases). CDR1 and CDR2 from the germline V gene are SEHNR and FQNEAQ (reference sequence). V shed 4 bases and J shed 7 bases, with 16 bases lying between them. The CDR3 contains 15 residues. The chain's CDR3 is CASSSRPGDPEKLFF. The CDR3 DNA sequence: TGTGCCAGCAGCTCCCGCCCCGGGGACCCTGAAAAACTGTTTTTT.